These 6 T cell receptor beta chains came from one sample sequenced in a study of blood T cell repertoires in COVID-19. Generated by immunoSEQ multiplex PCR, the TCRdb table keeps only in-frame clones and is missing some. The data hold some 20,000 clones, with 75% to 95% observed a single time. Sample: peripheral blood. All receptors come from a human donor in a cohort sampled during active COVID-19.

V usage is TRBV9 and J usage is TRBJ2-3; 7 bases map to TRBD1. V trimming: 3 bases; J trimming: 0 bases; junction bases outside the gene matches: 4. From germline, CDR1 is SGDLS and CDR2 YYNGEE. CDR3 size: 15 residues. CDR3 DNA: TGTGCCAGCAGCGCAACAGGGGCAAGCACAGATACGCAGTATTTT. Protein product: CASSATGASTDTQYF.

CDR3 amino acids: CASSLAGTRKETQYF. CDR3 DNA: TGTGCCAGCAGCTTAGCTGGGACTAGAAAAGAGACCCAGTACTTC. V and J are TRBV7-2 and TRBJ2-5, with TRBD2 identical over 8 bases. The CDR3 is made up of 15 amino acids. V lost 0 bases, J lost 3 bases, and 3 bases stayed unmatched. Germline V gene data show CDR1 as SGHTA and CDR2 as FQGNSA.

The V gene is TRBV7-2, the J gene TRBJ1-1; TRBD1 might be the D (6 bases). The CDR3 consists of 14 residues. Germline V gene lookup returns CDR1 SGHTA and CDR2 FQGNSA. The ends were cut back, 1 base at V and 5 bases at J, with 11 bases in the middle. The chain's CDR3 is CASSLVSGETEAFF. As DNA, the CDR3 is TGTGCCAGCAGCTTAGTATCAGGGGAGACTGAAGCTTTCTTT.

This clone is a singleton in its sample. This sequence joins TRBV19 and TRBJ2-3; TRBD2 is a possible D gene (7 bases). The germline V gene has CDR1 LNHDA and CDR2 SQIVND (reference sequence). V lost 1 base to trimming and J lost 0 bases, with 17 bases between them. The CDR3 is made up of 18 amino acids. The CDR3 nucleotides are TGTGCCAGTAGTATAGGAGGGGGGGGAGTAACTAGCACAGATACGCAGTATTTT. The encoded protein is CASSIGGGGVTSTDTQYF.

This chain uses TRBV27 with TRBJ1-5; D gene unclear. Germline V gives CDR1 MNHEY, CDR2 SMNVEV (reference sequence). The CDR3 has 15 residues. The V end was cut by 2 bases, the J end by 5 bases, with 13 bases between. The CDR3 sequence is CASSLRSTAYQPQHF. The CDR3 DNA follows: TGTGCCAGCAGTTTACGTAGTACAGCCTATCAGCCCCAGCATTTT.

This rearrangement joins TRBV19 to TRBJ2-1; the D is unclear. V was trimmed by 8 bases and J by 1 base, leaving 15 bases between them. The CDR3 contains 15 residues. The germline gives CDR1 LNHDA, CDR2 SQIVND (reference sequence). The CDR3 loop is CASRQTSVSYNEQFF. The CDR3 DNA reads TGTGCCAGTCGGCAGACATCTGTGTCCTACAATGAGCAGTTCTTC.